This T cell receptor (beta chain) was profiled in a study of radiotherapy plus CTLA-4 blockade in lung cancer. General study results and limits: TCR clones of tumor origin grew in blood after radiotherapy plus ipilimumab.

Using immunoSEQ multiplex PCR, the repertoire was profiled, and TCRdb retains in-frame clones only, with some absent. The sample holds roughly 130,000 clones, 75% to 90% seen once. Looked up from germline, CDR1 is SEHNR and CDR2 is FQNEAQ (reference sequence). V gave up 1 base and J gave up 4 bases; unmatched junction bases: 4. This CDR3 region has 14 residues. With regard to this clone: Its matching antigen is unknown.

The receptor was derived from a human donor with non-small cell lung cancer that progressed on radiotherapy plus ipilimumab. The chain joins TRBV7-9 to TRBJ2-7; 7 bases align to TRBD1. Sequenced material: peripheral blood, taken from a patient treated with radiotherapy plus ipilimumab. This CDR3 is CASSLGTGRYEQYF. The CDR3 DNA reads TGTGCCAGCAGCTTAGGGACAGGAAGATACGAGCAGTACTTC. Looking up the rest from reference TRBV7-9 and TRBJ2-7 gives the full variable domain: DTGVSQNPRHKITKRGQNVTFRCDPISEHNRLYWYRQTLGQGPEFLTYFQNEAQLEKSRLLSDRFSAERPKGSFSTLEIQRTEQGDSAMYLCASSLGTGRYEQYFGPGTRLTVT.